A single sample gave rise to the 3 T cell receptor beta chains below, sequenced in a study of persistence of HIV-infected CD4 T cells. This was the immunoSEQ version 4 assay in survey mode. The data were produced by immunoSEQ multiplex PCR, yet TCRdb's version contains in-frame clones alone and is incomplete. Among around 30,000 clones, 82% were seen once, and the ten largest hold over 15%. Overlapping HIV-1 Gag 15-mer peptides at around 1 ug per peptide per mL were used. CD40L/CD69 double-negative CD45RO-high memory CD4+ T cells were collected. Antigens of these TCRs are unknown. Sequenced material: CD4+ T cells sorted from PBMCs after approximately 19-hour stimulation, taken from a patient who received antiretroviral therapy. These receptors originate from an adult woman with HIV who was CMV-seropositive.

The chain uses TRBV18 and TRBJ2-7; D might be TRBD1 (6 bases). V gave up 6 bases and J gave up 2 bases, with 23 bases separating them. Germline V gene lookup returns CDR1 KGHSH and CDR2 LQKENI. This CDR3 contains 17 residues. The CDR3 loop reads CASSDINRQVRPYEQYF. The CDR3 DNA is TGTGCCAGCTCCGATATTAACCGACAGGTTCGCCCCTACGAGCAGTACTTC.

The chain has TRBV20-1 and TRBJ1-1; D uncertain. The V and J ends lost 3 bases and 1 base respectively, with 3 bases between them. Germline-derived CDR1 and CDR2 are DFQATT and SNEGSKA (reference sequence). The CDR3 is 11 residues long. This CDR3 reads CSASGNTEAFF. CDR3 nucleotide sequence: TGCAGTGCTAGCGGGAACACTGAAGCTTTCTTT.

The CDR3 spells CASSIGANVLTF. As DNA, the CDR3 is TGTGCCAGTAGTATCGGGGCCAACGTCCTGACTTTC. This chain connects TRBV19 to TRBJ2-6; no reliable D call. This CDR3 is 12 amino acids long. V dropped 3 bases and J dropped 4 bases, with 1 base sitting between them. Germline CDR1 LNHDA, CDR2 SQIVND (reference sequence).